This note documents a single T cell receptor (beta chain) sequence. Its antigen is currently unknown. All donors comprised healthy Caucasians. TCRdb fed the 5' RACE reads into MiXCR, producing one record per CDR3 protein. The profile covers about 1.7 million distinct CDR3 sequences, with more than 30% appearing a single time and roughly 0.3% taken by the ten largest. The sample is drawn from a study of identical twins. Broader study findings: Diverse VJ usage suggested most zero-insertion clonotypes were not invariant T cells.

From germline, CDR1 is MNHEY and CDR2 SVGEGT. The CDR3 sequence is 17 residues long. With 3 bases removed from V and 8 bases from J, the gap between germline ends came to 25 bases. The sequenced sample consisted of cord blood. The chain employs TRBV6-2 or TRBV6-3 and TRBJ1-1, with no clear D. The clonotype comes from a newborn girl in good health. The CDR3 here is CASSYLARAGMSLEAFF. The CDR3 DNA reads TGTGCCAGCAGTTATCTAGCCCGGGCGGGAATGAGTTTAGAAGCTTTCTTT.